This T cell receptor (beta chain) was recovered during a study of OX40 agonist ivuxolimab in advanced cancers. Study context: Patients received intravenous ivuxolimab every 2 weeks at 0.01 to 10 mg/kg. Study-wide points: The study found that CD8+ T cells averaged more expanded clones than CD4+.

Profiled with immunoSEQ multiplex PCR; TCRdb holds only in-frame clones, not every one. This table holds approximately 17,000 clones, roughly four fifths found once. Trimming removed 0 bases at V and 2 bases at J, with 9 bases between. CDR1 SGHTS and CDR2 YDEGEE come from the germline V gene. The CDR3 runs to 15 residues. On this clone: What it binds is not known.

The receptor was derived from an adult with an advanced solid tumor such as melanoma, head and neck, liver or kidney cancer. Specimen: CD4+ or CD8+ T cells sorted from blood, collected in a trial of the OX40 agonist ivuxolimab. The chain recombines TRBV5-8 with TRBJ1-5; D is unresolved. The CDR3 DNA follows: TGTGCCAGCAGCTTGGCCACATACGGCAATCAGCCCCAGCATTTT. As protein: CASSLATYGNQPQHF. The whole variable domain, remainder taken from reference TRBV5-8 and TRBJ1-5, is EAGVTQSPTHLIKTRGQQATLRCSPISGHTSVYWYQQALGLGLQFLLWYDEGEERNRGNFPPRFSGRQFPNYSSELNVNALELEDSALYLCASSLATYGNQPQHFGDGTRLSIL.